This TCR beta chain is drawn from a study of blood T cells in healthy people across ages (dated by TCRdb to the mid-2010s). General notes on the study: Template switching captured roughly one uniquely barcoded TCR beta cDNA molecule per two T cells in model experiments. Age-related changes in TCR beta repertoire diversity were measured in the study by deep sequencing normalized with unique cDNA molecular identifiers. The donors were split into four age groups: young (average around 15 years), middle-aged (about 40), aged (roughly 68) and long-lived (82). To avoid experimental bias, donors of different ages were randomly spread across the sequencing lanes. The study analyzed two additional independent replicas of 1 million unique cDNA reads from the same blood draw for two donors, one aged 18 to 30 and one aged 80 or older.

The CDR3 contains 15 residues, cysteine and phenylalanine counted. Kept here is only the CDR3 DNA, which spans 45 bases and is read in frame from base 1. V is shortened by 1 base, J by 7 bases, and the region joining them spans 13 bases. Regarding this clonotype: Its cognate antigen has yet to be identified. No much larger clone exists at a distance of one base, and base qualities are not known.

Study-wide conclusions, independent of this receptor: There was a strong correlation between observed TCR beta diversity and the percentage of naive T cells measured by flow cytometry. The long-lived group showed more naive CD4+ T cells, fewer expanded clones and increased TCR diversity than the aged group, suggesting age selection. Because donor CMV infection status was unknown, age-related changes in expanded clonotypes were potentially confounded. Estimates of total diversity based on one million sequenced T cells were considered lower bounds and underestimates. Conclusive comparison of naive and antigen-experienced compartments was prevented by the profiling of bulk unsorted PBMCs. As age increased, observed TCR beta diversity per million T cells dropped in a roughly linear way, and a significant reduction was already evident by age around 41.

The donors were around 39 Caucasian individuals from Russia, aged roughly 6 to 95 years, who were systemically healthy. Around 10 milliliters of peripheral blood were collected from each donor into EDTA-treated Vacutainer tubes. Ficoll-Paque density-gradient centrifugation was used to isolate PBMCs, with at least 6.5 million obtained per sample. Trizol reagent was used to extract total RNA from PBMCs, with at least 5 micrograms per sample. For every donor, an aliquot of PBMCs went through flow cytometry to measure the percentages of naive CD45RAhigh/CD27high T cells. The library came from 5' RACE. Sequencer: Illumina HiSeq 2500. A second PCR of about 6 to 12 cycles was performed with a sample-barcoded 5' primer and a J-beta primer mix. A template-switch 5' adaptor carrying 12 random nucleotides introduced a unique molecular identifier onto each TCR beta cDNA molecule. Each sample yielded at least 2.5 million CDR3-containing paired-end reads. First-strand cDNA was synthesized from all RNA with the Mint cDNA synthesis kit, primed by a TRBC-specific oligonucleotide. All cDNA was treated with uracil-DNA glycosylase and then went through a first 18-cycle PCR with the universal primers M1SS and BC2_uni_R. Processing in the source paper ran as follows. Each sample was normalized by randomly selecting 1 million high-quality reads, each carrying a distinct molecular identifier. Instead of being binned into consensus sequences, reads with shared molecular identifiers were discarded. MiTCR, run with a Q25 quality threshold and the strictest error-elimination algorithm, handled CDR3 identification, clonotype clustering and error correction. A nonparametric unseen species model with Euler transformation was used to estimate lower-bound total TCR beta diversity. Through fastp at Q25 and MiXCR, TCRdb rebuilt clones from the public reads, retaining in-frame beta chains. Merged by CDR3 protein, the rows form single entries marked with the most common genes and DNA. The V and J calls come from TCRdb's annotation, not from the publication. Across this sample there are approximately 800,000 distinct CDR3 sequences, with about half seen only once. The ten largest clonotypes hold 15% to 20% of the sample.

The sequenced sample consisted of blood. The receptor chain draws on TRBV12-3 or TRBV12-4 and TRBJ1-4, and TRBD1 may be the D gene, going by 6 matching bases. This clonotype originated in a man older than 75 in good health. The CDR3 region has the sequence CASSLEAGGGEKLFF. The base sequence is TGTGCCAGCAGTTTAGAGGCAGGAGGGGGTGAAAAACTGTTTTTT.